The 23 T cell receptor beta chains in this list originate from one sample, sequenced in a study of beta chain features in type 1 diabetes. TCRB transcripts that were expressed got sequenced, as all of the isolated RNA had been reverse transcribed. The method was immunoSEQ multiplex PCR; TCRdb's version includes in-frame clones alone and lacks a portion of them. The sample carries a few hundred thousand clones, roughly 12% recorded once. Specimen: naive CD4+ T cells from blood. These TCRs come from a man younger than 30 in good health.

The chain's CDR3 is CASSTTGTVPHEQYF. CDR3 coding DNA: TGCGCCAGCAGCACCACCGGGACTGTCCCACACGAGCAGTACTTC. The chain combines TRBV5-1 with TRBJ2-7, with TRBD2 as a possible D gene (6 bases). Trimming shortened V by 4 bases and J by 5 bases, and 19 bases separated the two germline ends. The CDR3 spans 15 residues. Germline V gene lookup returns CDR1 SGHRS and CDR2 YFSETQ.

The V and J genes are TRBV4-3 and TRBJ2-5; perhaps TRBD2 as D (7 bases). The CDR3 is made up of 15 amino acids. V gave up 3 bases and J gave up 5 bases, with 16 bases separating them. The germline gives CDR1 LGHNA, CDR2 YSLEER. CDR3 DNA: TGCGCCAGCAGCCAGAGGGGGGGCACAGCCGAGACCCAGTACTTC. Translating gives CASSQRGGTAETQYF.

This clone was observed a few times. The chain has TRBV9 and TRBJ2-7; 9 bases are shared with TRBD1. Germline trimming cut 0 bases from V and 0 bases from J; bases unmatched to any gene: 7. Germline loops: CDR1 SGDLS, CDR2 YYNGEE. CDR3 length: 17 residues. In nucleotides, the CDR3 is TGTGCCAGCAGCGTAGCCCCCGGGACAGGGTACTCCTACGAGCAGTACTTC. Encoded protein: CASSVAPGTGYSYEQYF.

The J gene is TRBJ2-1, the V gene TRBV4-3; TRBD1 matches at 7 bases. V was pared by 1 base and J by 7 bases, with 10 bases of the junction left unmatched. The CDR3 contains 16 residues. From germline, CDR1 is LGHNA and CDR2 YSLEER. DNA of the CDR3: TGCGCCAGCAGCCAAGTCGCCGGGACACAGGGGAATGAGCAGTTCTTC. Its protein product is CASSQVAGTQGNEQFF.

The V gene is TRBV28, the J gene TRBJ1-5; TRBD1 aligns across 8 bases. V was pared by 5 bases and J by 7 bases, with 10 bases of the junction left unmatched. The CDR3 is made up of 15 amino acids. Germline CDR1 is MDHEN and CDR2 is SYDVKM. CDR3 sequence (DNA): TGTGCCAGCAGTCGACAGGGGATCCTTGGCCAGCCCCAGCATTTT. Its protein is CASSRQGILGQPQHF.

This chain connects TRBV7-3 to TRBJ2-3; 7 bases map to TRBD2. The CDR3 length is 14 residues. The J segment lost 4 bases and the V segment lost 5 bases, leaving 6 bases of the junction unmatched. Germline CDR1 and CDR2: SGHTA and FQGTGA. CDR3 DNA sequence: TGTGCCAGCAGCATTAGCGGGTGGGCAGATACGCAGTATTTT. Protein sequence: CASSISGWADTQYF.

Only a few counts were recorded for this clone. CDR3 coding DNA: TGTGCCAGCAGCCGGGTGGGACAGGGGGCCTACGAGCAGTACTTC. Translated, it gives CASSRVGQGAYEQYF. The rearrangement joins TRBV28 to TRBJ2-7, with 11 bases aligning to TRBD1. This CDR3 region has 15 residues. From germline, CDR1 is MDHEN and CDR2 SYDVKM. The junction had 6 bases not matched to a gene; V was cut back by 6 bases and J by 2 bases.

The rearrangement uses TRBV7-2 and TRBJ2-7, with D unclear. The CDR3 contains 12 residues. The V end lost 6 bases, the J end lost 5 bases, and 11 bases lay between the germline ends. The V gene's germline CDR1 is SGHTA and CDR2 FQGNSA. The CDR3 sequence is CASSHPRDEQYF. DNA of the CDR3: TGTGCCAGCAGTCACCCTCGGGACGAGCAGTACTTC. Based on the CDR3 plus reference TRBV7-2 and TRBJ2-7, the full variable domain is GAGVSQSPSNKVTEKGKDVELRCDPISGHTALYWYRQSLGQGLEFLIYFQGNSAPDKSGLPSDRFSAERTGGSVSTLTIQRTQQEDSAVYLCASSHPRDEQYFGPGTRLTVT.

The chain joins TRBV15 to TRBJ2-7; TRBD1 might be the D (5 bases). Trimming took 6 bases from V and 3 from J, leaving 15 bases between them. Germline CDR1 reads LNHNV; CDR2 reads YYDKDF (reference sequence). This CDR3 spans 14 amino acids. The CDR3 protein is CATRGPDSYYEQYF. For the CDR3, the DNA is TGTGCCACCAGAGGACCTGACAGTTACTACGAGCAGTACTTC.

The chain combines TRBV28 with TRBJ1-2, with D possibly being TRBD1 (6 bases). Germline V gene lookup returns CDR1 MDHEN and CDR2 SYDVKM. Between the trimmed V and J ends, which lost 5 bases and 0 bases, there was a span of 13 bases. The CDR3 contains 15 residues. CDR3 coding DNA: TGTGCCAGCAGTACGGCGGCAGGGGCTAACTATGGCTACACCTTC. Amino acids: CASSTAAGANYGYTF.

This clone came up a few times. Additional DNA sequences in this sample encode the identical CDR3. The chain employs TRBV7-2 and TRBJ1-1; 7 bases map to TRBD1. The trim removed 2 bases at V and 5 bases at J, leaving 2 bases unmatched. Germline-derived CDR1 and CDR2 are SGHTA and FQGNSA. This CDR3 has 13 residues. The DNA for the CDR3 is TGTGCCAGCAGCTTAAGCAGGGGGACTGAAGCTTTCTTT. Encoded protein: CASSLSRGTEAFF.

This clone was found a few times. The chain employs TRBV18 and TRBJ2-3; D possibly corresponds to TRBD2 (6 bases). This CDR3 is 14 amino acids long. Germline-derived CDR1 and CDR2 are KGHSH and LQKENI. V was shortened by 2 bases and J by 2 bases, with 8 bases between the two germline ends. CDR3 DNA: TGTGCCAGCTCACCAGGAGGGGTCACAGATACGCAGTATTTT. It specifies CASSPGGVTDTQYF.

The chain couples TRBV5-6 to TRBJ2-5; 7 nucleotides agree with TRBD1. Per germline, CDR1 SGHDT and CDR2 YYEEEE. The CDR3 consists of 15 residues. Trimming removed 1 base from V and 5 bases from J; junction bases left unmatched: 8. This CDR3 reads CASSLYTGTEETQYF. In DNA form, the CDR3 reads TGTGCCAGCAGCTTGTATACGGGGACAGAGGAGACCCAGTACTTC.

CDR3 sequence: CASSFRPGGTQYF. CDR3 in DNA: TGTGCCAGCAGTTTTCGACCGGGAGGGACGCAGTATTTT. The J gene is TRBJ2-3, the V gene TRBV11-3; TRBD2 aligns across 8 bases. Germline CDR1 reads SGHNT; CDR2 reads YENEEA. V shed 6 bases, J shed 9 bases, and the junction held 8 bases outside the gene matches. The CDR3 extends over 13 amino acids.

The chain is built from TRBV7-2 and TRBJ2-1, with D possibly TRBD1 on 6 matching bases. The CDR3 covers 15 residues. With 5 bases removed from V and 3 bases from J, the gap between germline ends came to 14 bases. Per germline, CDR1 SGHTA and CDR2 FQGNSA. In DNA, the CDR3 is TGTGCCAGCAGCCCCGACAGGACTTTCTACAATGAGCAGTTCTTC. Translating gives CASSPDRTFYNEQFF.

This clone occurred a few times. The CDR3 nucleotides are TGTGCCAGCTCACGAGGGACAGAAAACACTGAAGCTTTCTTT. Protein: CASSRGTENTEAFF. This rearrangement joins TRBV18 to TRBJ1-1; 7 positions agree with TRBD1. Germline V CDR1 and CDR2: KGHSH, LQKENI. The V and J ends lost 4 bases and 2 bases, in that order; junction bases with no gene match: 4. This CDR3 region has 14 residues.

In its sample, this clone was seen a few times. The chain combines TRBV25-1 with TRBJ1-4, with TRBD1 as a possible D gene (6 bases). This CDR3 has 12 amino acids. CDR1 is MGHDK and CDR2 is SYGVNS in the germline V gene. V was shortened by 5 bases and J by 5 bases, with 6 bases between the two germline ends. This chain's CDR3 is CASSTGNEKLFF. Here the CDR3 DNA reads TGTGCCAGCAGTACAGGGAATGAAAAACTGTTTTTT.

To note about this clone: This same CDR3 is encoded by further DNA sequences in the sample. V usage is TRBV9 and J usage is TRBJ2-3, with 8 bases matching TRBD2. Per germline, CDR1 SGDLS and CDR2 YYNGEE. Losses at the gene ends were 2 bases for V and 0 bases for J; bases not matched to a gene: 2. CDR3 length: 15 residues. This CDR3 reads CASSVLAGSTDTQYF. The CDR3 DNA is TGTGCCAGCAGCGTTCTAGCGGGTAGCACAGATACGCAGTATTTT.

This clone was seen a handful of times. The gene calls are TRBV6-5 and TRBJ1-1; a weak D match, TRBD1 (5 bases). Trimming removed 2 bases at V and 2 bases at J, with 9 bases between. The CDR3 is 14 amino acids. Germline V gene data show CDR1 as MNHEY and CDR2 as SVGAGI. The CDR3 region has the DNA TGTGCCAGCAGTTACGCGCAGGGTAACACTGAAGCTTTCTTT. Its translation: CASSYAQGNTEAFF.

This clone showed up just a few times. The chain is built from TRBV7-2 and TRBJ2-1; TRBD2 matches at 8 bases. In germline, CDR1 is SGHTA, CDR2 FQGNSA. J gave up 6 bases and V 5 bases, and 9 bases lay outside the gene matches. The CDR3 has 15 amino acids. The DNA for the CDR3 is TGTGCCAGCAGCCTTAGCGGGACCGGGGGCAATGAGCAGTTCTTC. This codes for CASSLSGTGGNEQFF.

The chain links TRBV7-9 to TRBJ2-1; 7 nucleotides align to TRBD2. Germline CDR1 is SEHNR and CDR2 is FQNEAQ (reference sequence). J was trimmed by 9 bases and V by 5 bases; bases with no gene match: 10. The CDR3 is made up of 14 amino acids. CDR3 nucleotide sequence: TGTGCCAGCAGCCTCACTAGCGAATGGGGTGAGCAGTTCTTC. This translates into CASSLTSEWGEQFF.

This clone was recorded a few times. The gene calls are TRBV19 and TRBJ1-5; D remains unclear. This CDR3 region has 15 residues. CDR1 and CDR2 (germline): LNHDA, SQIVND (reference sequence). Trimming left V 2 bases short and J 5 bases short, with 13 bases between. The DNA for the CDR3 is TGTGCCAGTAGTATATCGCACAGCACAGATCAGCCCCAGCATTTT. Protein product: CASSISHSTDQPQHF. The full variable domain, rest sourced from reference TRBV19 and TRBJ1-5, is DGGITQSPKYLFRKEGQNVTLSCEQNLNHDAMYWYRQDPGQGLRLIYYSQIVNDFQKGDIAEGYSVSREKKESFPLTVTSAQKNPTAFYLCASSISHSTDQPQHFGDGTRLSIL.

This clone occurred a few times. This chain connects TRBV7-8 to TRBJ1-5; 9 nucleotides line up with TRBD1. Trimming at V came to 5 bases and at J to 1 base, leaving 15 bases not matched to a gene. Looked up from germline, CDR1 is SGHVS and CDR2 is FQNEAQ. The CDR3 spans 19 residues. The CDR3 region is CASSHPPGTGNRSNQPQHF. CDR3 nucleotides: TGTGCCAGCAGCCACCCACCAGGGACAGGGAATAGGAGCAATCAGCCCCAGCATTTT.